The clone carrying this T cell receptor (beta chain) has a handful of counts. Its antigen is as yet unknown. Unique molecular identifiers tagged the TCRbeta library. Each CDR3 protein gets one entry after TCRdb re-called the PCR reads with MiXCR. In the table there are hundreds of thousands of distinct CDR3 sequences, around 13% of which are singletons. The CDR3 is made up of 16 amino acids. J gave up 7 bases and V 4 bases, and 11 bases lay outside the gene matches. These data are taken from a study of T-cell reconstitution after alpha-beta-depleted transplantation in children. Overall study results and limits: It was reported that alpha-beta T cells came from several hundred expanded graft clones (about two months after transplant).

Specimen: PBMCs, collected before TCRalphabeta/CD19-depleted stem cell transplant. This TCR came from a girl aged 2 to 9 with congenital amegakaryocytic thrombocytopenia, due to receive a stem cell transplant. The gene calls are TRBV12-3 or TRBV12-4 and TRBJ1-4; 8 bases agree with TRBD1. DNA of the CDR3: TGTGCCAGCAGTTCAACCCCAGGGGGCGCGGGTGAAAAACTGTTTTTT. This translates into CASSSTPGGAGEKLFF.